Below, 16 T cell receptor beta chains from the same sample are listed, as sequenced in a study of control samples from healthy donors and cancer patients. Assay: immunoSEQ multiplex PCR; the TCRdb copy retains only in-frame clones and omits some. The sample includes just under 65,000 clones, 85% seen only once; the top ten take over 4.5%. The source material was blood. The receptors stem from a man in his forties in good health.

The rearrangement links TRBV6-2 or TRBV6-3 to TRBJ2-6, with D hard to call. Germline loops: CDR1 MNHEY, CDR2 SVGEGT. This CDR3 region has 15 residues. Trimming took off 5 bases at V and 0 bases at J, with 8 bases between the two ends. CDR3 sequence: CASSQVNSGANVLTF. The CDR3 DNA reads as TGTGCCAGCAGTCAGGTGAACTCTGGGGCCAACGTCCTGACTTTC.

The V and J genes are TRBV29-1 and TRBJ2-1; 9 bases are shared with TRBD1. After removal of 7 bases from V and 7 bases from J, the junction contained 11 bases not matched to a gene. Germline assignment: CDR1 SQVTM and CDR2 ANQGSEA. This CDR3 has 14 residues. The CDR3 region is CSARGGQGWNEQFF. The CDR3 DNA follows: TGCAGCGCCCGTGGGGGACAGGGTTGGAATGAGCAGTTCTTC.

This rearrangement joins TRBV21-1 to TRBJ2-7. TRBV21-1 is flagged as a pseudogene. This CDR3 is 17 amino acids long. CDR3: CASSKARGAQGPYEQYF. CDR3 in DNA: TGTGCCAGCAGCAAAGCCCGAGGGGCTCAGGGACCCTACGAGCAGTACTTC.

The chain carries TRBV2 and TRBJ1-2; no firm D call. The V gene's germline CDR1 is SNHLY and CDR2 FYNNEI. V was shortened by 1 base and J by 4 bases, with 16 bases between the two germline ends. The length of the CDR3 is 16 residues. The DNA for the CDR3 is TGTGCCAGCAGTGAAGACCACAGCGGAATCTTCTATGGCTACACCTTC. This gives the protein CASSEDHSGIFYGYTF. Complete variable domain (other parts from reference TRBV2 and TRBJ1-2): EPEVTQTPSHQVTQMGQEVILRCVPISNHLYFYWYRQILGQKVEFLVSFYNNEISEKSEIFDDQFSVERPDGSNFTLKIRSTKLEDSAMYFCASSEDHSGIFYGYTFGSGTRLTVV.

The chain employs TRBV27 and TRBJ1-5; D is undetermined. Trimming removed 2 bases at V and 4 bases at J, with 9 bases between. From germline, CDR1 is MNHEY and CDR2 SMNVEV (reference sequence). There are 14 residues in the CDR3. The CDR3 bases are TGTGCCAGCAGTTTAGGATCTATAAATCAGCCCCAGCATTTT. This translates into CASSLGSINQPQHF.

V usage is TRBV24-1 and J usage is TRBJ1-5; the D gene is possibly TRBD1 (5 bases). Germline CDR1 reads KGHDR; CDR2 reads SFDVKD. This CDR3 is 14 amino acids long. V was shortened by 5 bases and J by 5 bases, with 12 bases between the two germline ends. The CDR3 spells CATSVAGSDQPQHF. In DNA, the CDR3 is TGTGCCACCAGTGTTGCAGGGTCGGATCAGCCCCAGCATTTT.

This rearrangement joins TRBV19 to TRBJ2-7; TRBD2 aligns across 10 bases. After removal of 7 bases from V and 4 bases from J, the junction contained 7 bases not matched to a gene. The CDR3 loop spans 14 amino acids. The V gene's germline CDR1 is LNHDA and CDR2 SQIVND (reference sequence). CDR3 protein: CASNPSGGMYEQYF. CDR3 nucleotides: TGTGCCAGTAACCCTAGCGGGGGAATGTACGAGCAGTACTTC. Combining the CDR3 with reference TRBV19 and TRBJ2-7 gives the whole variable domain DGGITQSPKYLFRKEGQNVTLSCEQNLNHDAMYWYRQDPGQGLRLIYYSQIVNDFQKGDIAEGYSVSREKKESFPLTVTSAQKNPTAFYLCASNPSGGMYEQYFGPGTRLTVT.

V usage is TRBV2 and J usage is TRBJ2-1; 7 nucleotides match TRBD2. CDR1 SNHLY and CDR2 FYNNEI come from the germline V gene. J lost 5 bases, V lost 6 bases, and 7 bases had no gene match. This CDR3 has 14 amino acids. The CDR3 region is CASSAGRAHNEQFF. CDR3 bases: TGTGCCAGCAGCGCGGGGAGGGCCCACAATGAGCAGTTCTTC.

The chain carries TRBV6-4 and TRBJ2-1, with 10 bases that match TRBD2. CDR1 and CDR2 (germline): MRHNA, SNTAGT. This CDR3 spans 15 amino acids. V was pared by 5 bases and J by 3 bases, with 4 bases of the junction left unmatched. The CDR3, as DNA: TGTGCCAGCAGTCCTAGCGGGAGAGGCTACAATGAGCAGTTCTTC. Its protein is CASSPSGRGYNEQFF.

This sequence joins TRBV13 and TRBJ2-3, with D tentatively TRBD1 (5 bases). V was shortened by 0 bases and J by 1 base, with 11 bases between the two germline ends. The CDR3 is made up of 16 amino acids. CDR1 PRHDT and CDR2 FYEKMQ come from the germline V gene (reference sequence). This CDR3 is CASSLGLGVRTDTQYF. CDR3 DNA: TGTGCCAGCAGCTTAGGGTTAGGGGTTCGCACAGATACGCAGTATTTT.

The chain combines TRBV4-3 with TRBJ1-2; weak D call: TRBD1 (5 bases). V lost 1 base, J lost 1 base, and 10 bases lay in between. Per germline, CDR1 LGHNA and CDR2 YSLEER. The CDR3 spans 15 residues. CDR3 DNA: TGCGCCAGCAGCCAAGCGTCGAGGGGTAACTATGGCTACACCTTC. Translation gives CASSQASRGNYGYTF.

The genes are TRBV7-2 and TRBJ1-3; D is unclear. Germline lookup yields CDR1 SGHTA and CDR2 FQGNSA. V was shortened by 1 base and J by 0 bases, with 4 bases between the two germline ends. The CDR3 consists of 14 residues. The CDR3 loop is CASSLEHSGNTIYF. CDR3 nucleotide sequence: TGTGCCAGCAGCTTAGAACACTCTGGAAACACCATATATTTT. Supplemented by reference TRBV7-2 and TRBJ1-3, the full variable domain reads GAGVSQSPSNKVTEKGKDVELRCDPISGHTALYWYRQSLGQGLEFLIYFQGNSAPDKSGLPSDRFSAERTGGSVSTLTIQRTQQEDSAVYLCASSLEHSGNTIYFGEGSWLTVV.

The chain recombines TRBV21-1 with TRBJ2-7; the D segment call TRBD2 is taken from the table without a DNA check. TRBV21-1 is recorded as a pseudogene. The CDR3 has 11 amino acids. The DNA for the CDR3 is TGTGCCAGCAGCTACTTTATTGCGAGGTACTTC. Encoded protein: CASSYFIARYF.

This rearrangement joins TRBV7-2 to TRBJ2-1, with TRBD2 matching over 12 bases. V shed 5 bases and J 16 bases; nucleotides not matched to a gene: 15. This CDR3 has 15 amino acids. Germline V gene data show CDR1 as SGHTA and CDR2 as FQGNSA. The CDR3 sequence: CASSTTSGRQKEEFF. CDR3 sequence (DNA): TGTGCCAGCAGCACTACTAGCGGGAGGCAAAAGGAGGAATTCTTC. Full variable domain (rest looked up from reference TRBV7-2 and TRBJ2-1): GAGVSQSPSNKVTEKGKDVELRCDPISGHTALYWYRQSLGQGLEFLIYFQGNSAPDKSGLPSDRFSAERTGGSVSTLTIQRTQQEDSAVYLCASSTTSGRQKEEFFGPGTRLTVL.

The chain couples TRBV7-2 to TRBJ1-1, with 7 positions matching TRBD1. The germline V gene encodes CDR1 SGHTA and CDR2 FQGNSA. With V trimmed by 4 bases and J by 7 bases, 9 bases remained unmatched. The CDR3 runs 14 residues. CDR3 sequence (DNA): TGTGCCAGCAGCTCCAGACGACAGGGTAATGAAGCTTTCTTT. Its translation is CASSSRRQGNEAFF.

The genes are TRBV6-6 and TRBJ1-1; D may be TRBD1 (5 bases). V was pared by 5 bases and J by 4 bases, with 14 bases between. The germline CDR1 and CDR2 sequences are MNHNY and SVGAGI (reference sequence). This CDR3 is 14 amino acids long. DNA of the CDR3: TGTGCCAGCAGTGCCTTGATCGGGACCACTGAAGCTTTCTTT. Translated, it gives CASSALIGTTEAFF.